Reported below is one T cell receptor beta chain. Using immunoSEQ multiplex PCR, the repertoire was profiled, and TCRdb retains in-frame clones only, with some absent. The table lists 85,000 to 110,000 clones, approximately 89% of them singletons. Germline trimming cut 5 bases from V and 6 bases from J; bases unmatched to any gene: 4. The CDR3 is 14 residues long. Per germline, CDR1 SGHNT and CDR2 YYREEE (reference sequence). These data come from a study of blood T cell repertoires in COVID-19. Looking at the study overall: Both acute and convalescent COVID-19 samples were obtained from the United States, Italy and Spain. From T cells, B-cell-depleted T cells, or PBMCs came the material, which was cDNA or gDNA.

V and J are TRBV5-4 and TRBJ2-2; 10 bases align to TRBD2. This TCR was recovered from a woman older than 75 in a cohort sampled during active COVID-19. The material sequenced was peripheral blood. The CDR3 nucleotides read TGTGCCAGCAGTCCCCTAGCGGGAGCCGGGGAGCTGTTTTTT. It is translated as CASSPLAGAGELFF.